The present T cell receptor beta chain was sequenced within a study of early stage breast cancer tumors. Study summary: Among roughly twelve ER+/PR+/HER2- tumors, eight were ductal, four lobular. Each sample averaged approximately 10-fold read coverage. Overall study results and limits: In about 90% of the 16 patients, blood comparison separated tumor from normal breast.

The V and J ends lost 0 bases and 4 bases, in that order; junction bases with no gene match: 20. The CDR3 loop spans 21 amino acids. The table came from immunoSEQ multiplex PCR; TCRdb's copy has only in-frame clones and leaves some out. The sample holds some 70,000 clones, 65% to 80% seen once. In the case of this clone: No antigen is known for it.

Sequencing was done on a sample of blood. The V and J genes are TRBV23-1 and TRBJ2-3; 9 nucleotides agree with TRBD1. TRBV23-1 is marked as an open reading frame, function uncertain. This clonotype was sampled from a person in their sixties with breast cancer. CDR3 protein: CASSQSLAGPDGQGLSDTQYF. The CDR3 coding sequence is TGCGCCAGCAGTCAATCTTTAGCGGGCCCCGACGGACAGGGGCTATCAGATACGCAGTATTTT.